This is a list of T cell receptor beta chains from one sample in a study of technical replicates of blood from several donors. Libraries were prepared by immunoSEQ multiplex PCR; TCRdb keeps only in-frame clonotypes and omits some of them. The profile shows 84,000 or so clones, 90% to 95% of them singletons. The specimen was T cells isolated from PBMCs. The receptors derive from a human donor in good health. The CDR3 runs from the conserved cysteine through the conserved F or W. The D gene is left open where the match is weak. Not every row has a clone size; where given, it reads once, few, many or a size class.

TRBV27	.	.	TRBJ2-3	CAKRSGTTDTQYF	TGTGCCAAGCGTAGTGGCACCACAGATACGCAGTATTTT
TRBV11-2	TRBD2	.	TRBJ2-1	CASSFISGGEGDEQFF	TGTGCCAGCAGCTTCATCAGCGGGGGGGAGGGGGATGAGCAGTTCTTC
TRBV28	.	once	TRBJ2-2	CASSLGSWELFF	TGTGCCAGCAGTCTCGGTTCTTGGGAGCTGTTTTTT
TRBV19	TRBD1	.	TRBJ1-1	CASSARTGGAAPDTEAFF	TGTGCCAGTAGTGCCCGGACAGGGGGCGCTGCCCCAGACACTGAAGCTTTCTTT
TRBV29-1	TRBD1	.	TRBJ1-1	CSVDDRGRNTEAFF	TGCAGCGTTGACGACAGGGGGCGGAACACTGAAGCTTTCTTT
TRBV4-1	.	.	TRBJ2-2	CASSRIFQGGYAGELFF	TGCGCCAGCAGCCGAATTTTTCAGGGTGGATACGCCGGGGAGCTGTTTTTT
TRBV27	TRBD1	.	TRBJ1-5	CASSSGTGYQPQHF	TGTGCCAGCAGTTCCGGGACAGGTTATCAGCCCCAGCATTTT
TRBV6-5	.	.	TRBJ2-7	CASSGSLTYEQYF	TGTGCCAGCAGCGGGAGTTTGACCTACGAGCAGTACTTC
TRBV20-1	TRBD1	.	TRBJ1-5	CSALGQGVQHF	TGCAGTGCTTTGGGACAGGGCGTCCAGCATTTT
TRBV6-6	TRBD2	.	TRBJ2-1	CATRDKGLAGYNEQFF	TGTGCCACCCGAGATAAGGGACTAGCGGGTTACAATGAGCAGTTCTTC
TRBV5-4	TRBD1	.	TRBJ2-7	CASSLRQGAYEQYF	TGTGCCAGCAGCTTGCGGCAGGGGGCGTACGAGCAGTACTTC
TRBV28	.	.	TRBJ2-1	CASSMRGAGYNEQFF	TGTGCCAGCAGTATGCGAGGGGCGGGGTACAATGAGCAGTTCTTC
TRBV29-1	.	.	TRBJ1-2	CSVDAGLASTF	TGCAGCGTTGACGCAGGTCTAGCATCCACCTTC
TRBV5-1	TRBD1	.	TRBJ1-2	CASSEGQGDGYTF	TGCGCCAGCAGCGAAGGACAGGGAGATGGCTACACCTTC
TRBV4-1	TRBD1	.	TRBJ2-2	CASSQDGRTGILTGELFF	TGCGCCAGCAGCCAAGATGGACGGACAGGCATACTCACCGGGGAGCTGTTTTTT
TRBV5-1	TRBD1	.	TRBJ2-1	CASSPAGQGYNEQFF	TGCGCCAGCAGCCCGGCGGGACAGGGTTACAATGAGCAGTTCTTC
TRBV2	.	.	TRBJ2-3	CASSPQGTADTQYF	TGTGCCAGCAGCCCACAGGGTACCGCAGATACGCAGTATTTT
TRBV14	TRBD1	few	TRBJ1-1	CASSPRDRGTEAFF	TGTGCCAGCAGCCCCCGGGACAGGGGCACTGAAGCTTTCTTT
TRBV2	TRBD2	.	TRBJ2-1	CASSGRLAGSSEQFF	TGTGCCAGCAGTGGACGGCTAGCGGGGTCCAGTGAGCAGTTCTTC
TRBV5-1	TRBD1	.	TRBJ2-1	CASSFGVRQGIVEQFF	TGCGCCAGCAGCTTCGGGGTAAGACAGGGAATTGTTGAGCAGTTCTTC
TRBV19	TRBD1	.	TRBJ1-5	CASSRTGAINQPQHF	TGTGCCAGTAGTAGGACAGGCGCCATTAATCAGCCCCAGCATTTT
TRBV5-8	.	.	TRBJ2-7	CASSLQGDSYEQYF	TGTGCCAGCAGCTTACAGGGAGACTCCTACGAGCAGTACTTC
TRBV6-5	TRBD1	.	TRBJ2-5	CASNQQGSETQYF	TGTGCCAGCAATCAACAGGGGAGTGAGACCCAGTACTTC
TRBV4-2	.	.	TRBJ1-4	CASSQEGGAGGEKLFF	TGTGCCAGCAGCCAAGAGGGGGGAGCGGGGGGTGAAAAACTGTTTTTT
TRBV6-5	TRBD1	.	TRBJ1-2	CASSSRQGTFYGYTF	TGTGCCAGCAGTTCGAGACAGGGCACGTTCTATGGCTACACCTTC
TRBV4-1	TRBD1	.	TRBJ2-3	CASSQDLGRGWDTQYF	TGCGCCAGCAGCCAAGATCTTGGCAGGGGGTGGGATACGCAGTATTTT
TRBV4-1	.	.	TRBJ2-5	CASSLKASGTRTETQYF	TGCGCCAGCAGCCTAAAAGCATCCGGGACTCGGACGGAGACCCAGTACTTC
TRBV7-2	TRBD2	.	TRBJ2-1	CASSALRGTSGGQYNEQFF	TGTGCCAGCAGCGCGCTCCGAGGGACTAGCGGGGGGCAATACAATGAGCAGTTCTTC
TRBV6-6	.	.	TRBJ1-5	CASSYSSSSNQPQHF	TGTGCCAGCAGTTACTCGAGTAGTAGCAATCAGCCCCAGCATTTT
TRBV29-1	.	.	TRBJ2-5	CSVTRLGQETQYF	TGCAGCGTAACTAGGTTGGGGCAAGAGACCCAGTACTTC
TRBV25-1	TRBD2	.	TRBJ2-7	CASSEWEAAGGGSGEQYF	TGTGCCAGCAGTGAATGGGAAGCGGCGGGGGGCGGCTCGGGCGAGCAGTACTTC
TRBV19	TRBD2	.	TRBJ2-7	CASSTTSGRQTYEQYF	TGTGCCAGTAGTACCACTAGCGGGAGGCAGACCTACGAGCAGTACTTC
TRBV7-2	TRBD2	.	TRBJ2-7	CASSLTSTYEQYF	TGTGCCAGCAGCTTGACTAGCACCTACGAGCAGTACTTC
TRBV7-2	TRBD1	once	TRBJ2-7	CASSLVLGQGTEQYF	TGTGCCAGCAGCTTAGTTCTGGGACAGGGGACCGAGCAGTACTTC
TRBV6-5	TRBD2	.	TRBJ2-7	CASSSAGVGEQYF	TGTGCCAGCAGTTCAGCGGGAGTGGGGGAGCAGTACTTC
TRBV19	.	.	TRBJ1-2	CASSIGGHGYTF	TGTGCCAGTAGTATAGGAGGGCACGGCTACACCTTC
TRBV29-1	.	.	TRBJ1-4	CSVATGLNEKLFF	TGCAGCGTCGCGACAGGACTGAATGAAAAACTGTTTTTT
TRBV7-9	.	.	TRBJ2-1	CASSHPPLRGGLIHEQFF	TGTGCCAGCAGCCATCCCCCCCTGAGAGGCGGGTTGATACATGAGCAGTTCTTC
TRBV5-4	.	.	TRBJ1-1	CASSLGDTEAFF	TGTGCCAGCAGCTTGGGCGACACTGAAGCTTTCTTT
TRBV27	.	.	TRBJ2-5	CASLDTTAETQYF	TGTGCCAGCCTTGACACCACGGCAGAGACCCAGTACTTC
TRBV6-1	TRBD1	once	TRBJ2-7	CASRTGQGVYEQYF	TGTGCCAGCAGAACAGGACAGGGGGTCTACGAGCAGTACTTC
TRBV7-9	.	.	TRBJ1-2	CASSLAEGSRDGGYTF	TGTGCCAGCAGCTTAGCGGAGGGGTCTAGGGATGGGGGCTACACCTTC
TRBV6-5	TRBD2	.	TRBJ2-7	CASTAGVHFEQYF	TGTGCCAGCACAGCGGGAGTTCATTTCGAGCAGTACTTC
TRBV7-9	TRBD1	once	TRBJ1-3	CASSLGGRGKDGNTIYF	TGTGCCAGCAGCTTAGGGGGCAGGGGGAAGGATGGAAACACCATATATTTT
TRBV5-1	.	.	TRBJ2-5	CASSLGGSSVGETQYF	TGCGCCAGCAGCTTGGGAGGGTCTAGCGTAGGAGAGACCCAGTACTTC
TRBV6-5	.	.	TRBJ1-1	CASSLGIGWTVAFF	TGTGCCAGCAGTTTAGGTATAGGCTGGACAGTAGCTTTCTTT
TRBV7-9	TRBD2	.	TRBJ2-1	CASRLAGASTYNEQFF	TGTGCCAGCAGACTAGCGGGGGCTAGCACCTACAATGAGCAGTTCTTC
TRBV4-1	TRBD1	.	TRBJ2-6	CASSQWDGVNRGHSGANVLTF	TGCGCCAGCAGCCAGTGGGATGGGGTCAATAGGGGGCACTCTGGGGCCAACGTCCTGACTTTC
TRBV11-2	.	once	TRBJ2-3	CASSSELSDTQYF	TGTGCCAGCAGCTCCGAGCTCTCAGATACGCAGTATTTT
TRBV7-9	.	few	TRBJ2-3	CASSLGFMGGDTQYF	TGTGCCAGCAGCTTAGGGTTTATGGGAGGAGATACGCAGTATTTT
TRBV9	TRBD1	few	TRBJ1-1	CASSVATGTVALRAWNTEAFF	TGTGCCAGCAGCGTAGCTACTGGGACAGTTGCTTTAAGAGCCTGGAACACTGAAGCTTTCTTT
TRBV5-4	.	.	TRBJ1-2	CASSNDGANYGYTF	TGTGCCAGCAGCAACGACGGAGCTAACTATGGCTACACCTTC
TRBV27	TRBD1	.	TRBJ2-3	CASRVGEKRTGRDTQYF	TGTGCCAGCAGGGTTGGGGAGAAGAGGACAGGTCGGGATACGCAGTATTTT
TRBV28	.	.	TRBJ2-3	CASSTRTARASTDTQYF	TGTGCCAGCAGTACAAGGACAGCTAGAGCTAGTACAGATACGCAGTATTTT